This record looks at one T cell receptor beta chain sequence and its context. Its cognate antigen is unknown. The data stem from a study of cytomegalovirus exposure and HLA in healthy donors. Broader study findings: The authors later linked a missense DCLRE1C variant to TCR beta V- and J-gene trimming. The study carried out a later analysis of TCR beta sequences. It associated under 20,000 of them with specific HLA alleles at a false discovery rate of 0.05.

The PCR ran on 60 Vbeta and 13 Jbeta primers. As processed by the authors: It was a later analysis that counted tens of millions of unique TCR beta chains, of which some 9.9 million were shared. Produced via immunoSEQ multiplex PCR; TCRdb's table is partial and in-frame only. V, J and clone size were drawn from that table, and D and trimming were deduced from the DNA. This sample carries some 130,000 clones, about 80% of them seen once, and the ten largest clones take 2% to 2.5%. The CDR3 is 15 amino acids. Germline-derived CDR1 and CDR2 are SGHTA and FQGNSA. V shed 5 bases and J 6 bases; nucleotides not matched to a gene: 7.

The TCR sequence derives from a man aged 25 to 40 in good health and CMV-seronegative. The chain combines TRBV7-2 with TRBJ1-4; 9 positions match TRBD1. The sequencing sample was made of PBMCs. The CDR3 is CASSPRQGGDEKLFF. The CDR3 DNA is TGTGCCAGCAGCCCGCGACAGGGGGGAGATGAAAAACTGTTTTTT.